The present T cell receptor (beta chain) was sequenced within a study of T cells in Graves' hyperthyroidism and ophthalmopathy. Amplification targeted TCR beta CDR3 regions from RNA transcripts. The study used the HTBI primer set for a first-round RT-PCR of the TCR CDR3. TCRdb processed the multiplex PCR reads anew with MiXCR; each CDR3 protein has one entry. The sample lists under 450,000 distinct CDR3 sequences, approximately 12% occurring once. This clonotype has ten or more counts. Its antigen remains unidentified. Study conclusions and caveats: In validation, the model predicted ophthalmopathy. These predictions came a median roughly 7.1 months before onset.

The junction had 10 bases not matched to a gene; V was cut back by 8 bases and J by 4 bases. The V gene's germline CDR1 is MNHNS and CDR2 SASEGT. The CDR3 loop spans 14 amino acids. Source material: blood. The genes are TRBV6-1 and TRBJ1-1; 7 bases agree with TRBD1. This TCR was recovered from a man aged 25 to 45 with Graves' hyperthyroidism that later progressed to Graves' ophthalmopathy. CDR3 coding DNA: TGTGCCAGCGAAGTTCAGGGGGGAGGCACTGAAGCTTTCTTT. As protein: CASEVQGGGTEAFF.